This TCR beta chain is from a study of T cells in women clearing cervical HPV infection. In the study overall: Women with histologically confirmed HPV16-related CIN3 or worse, 2 with invasive cancer, served as cases.

Points on this clone: The antigen is undetermined. The read terminates 3 residues before the CDR3 end, so the remaining end is supplied by the germline J gene.

The study's findings and limits: CIN3+ cases had significantly higher TCR richness than controls; evenness did not differ.

CDR3 length: 14 residues. The J segment lost 4 bases and the V segment lost 2 bases, leaving 5 bases of the junction unmatched. Germline V gene sequence: CDR1 KGHSH, CDR2 LQKENI. The repertoire was sequenced with immunoSEQ multiplex PCR; TCRdb's copy has only in-frame clones and lacks some. In total, the table holds fewer than 50,000 clones. V gene TRBV18 combines with J gene TRBJ2-7; 7 nucleotides align to TRBD2. The receptor was derived from a woman aged 18-70 years with a cervical HPV16 infection that either progressed to CIN3+ or cleared (not recorded which). Material for sequencing was blood buffy coat. CDR3 protein: CASSPGEGKYEQYF. Incomplete CDR3 DNA: TGTGCCAGCTCACCAGGGGAGGGGAAGTACGAG.